This T cell receptor (beta chain) was sequenced during a study of T cell responses to AZD1222 COVID-19 vaccine. Data came from immunoSEQ multiplex PCR; TCRdb stores just in-frame clones and leaves some out. This repertoire shows some 160,000 clones, approximately 93% found once; its top ten account for about 0.9%. Study-wide points: Compared with day 0, the breadth and depth of the Spike-specific TCR repertoire rose significantly after two doses of AZD1222. Spike-wide coverage was observed for vaccine-associated CD4 TCRs, with dominant responses at 160-218 and 743-854.

Looked up from germline, CDR1 is LGHDT and CDR2 is YNNKEL (reference sequence). The CDR3 is 15 amino acids. V was cut by 2 bases and J by 1 base, with 10 bases left in between. On this clone: Its antigen is not identified.

The V gene is TRBV3-1 (or the pseudogene TRBV3-2), the J gene TRBJ2-3, with D perhaps matching TRBD1 (6 bases). The sequences come from peripheral blood, collected on day 0 of AZD1222 vaccination. This clonotype was obtained from an adult in good health. Here the CDR3 DNA reads TGTGCCAGCAGCCAACCGGGACACGGCACAGATACGCAGTATTTT. Translating it yields CASSQPGHGTDTQYF.